The 13 T cell receptor beta chains below all came from one sample that was sequenced in a study of Ad26.COV2.S vaccination and SARS-CoV-2 variants. As for treatment: around 19 received Ad26.COV2.S at low or high dose, single or two shots; several received placebo; per-sample allocation not given. Collection of samples fell on day 63 after the first vaccine or placebo injection. Profiling relied on immunoSEQ multiplex PCR, and the TCRdb table lists in-frame clones only, not all of them. Among 400,000 to 450,000 clones listed, more than 80% were seen once. The input for sequencing was peripheral blood, taken in a trial of Ad26.COV2.S vaccine versus placebo. The receptors were gathered from a person aged 18-65 years who received the Ad26.COV2.S COVID-19 vaccine or a placebo.

The chain has TRBV4-1 and TRBJ1-2; 8 nucleotides line up with TRBD1. With 4 bases clipped from V and 4 bases from J, the junction kept 2 bases outside the gene matches. This CDR3 region has 13 residues. The germline CDR1 and CDR2 sequences are MGHRA and YSYEKL. CDR3 in amino acids: CASSRDRLYGYTF. The DNA for the CDR3 is TGCGCCAGCAGCCGGGACAGGCTCTATGGCTACACCTTC.

The J gene is TRBJ1-5, the V gene TRBV4-1; 7 nucleotides match TRBD1. This CDR3 has 16 residues. V shed 1 base and J 3 bases; nucleotides not matched to a gene: 6. The germline gives CDR1 MGHRA, CDR2 YSYEKL. CDR3 amino acids: CASSQVRDRNNQPQHF. The CDR3 region has the DNA TGCGCCAGCAGCCAAGTTAGGGACAGAAACAATCAGCCCCAGCATTTT.

This chain joins TRBV10-2 and TRBJ1-2; TRBD1 matches at 7 bases. CDR1 is WSHSY, CDR2 SAAADI, per germline. The CDR3 is 13 amino acids. V lost 7 bases, J lost 4 bases, and 6 bases stayed unmatched. The CDR3 region is CASTVGTAYGYTF. In DNA, the CDR3 is TGCGCCAGCACGGTTGGGACAGCCTATGGCTACACCTTC.

CDR3 residues: CASGTGGGYEQYF. The CDR3, as DNA: TGTGCCAGCGGGACAGGGGGTGGGTACGAGCAGTACTTC. V is TRBV7-6 and J is TRBJ2-7; TRBD1 agrees at 11 bases. V was clipped by 8 bases and J by 4 bases; unmatched bases: 4. Germline CDR1 SGHVS, CDR2 FNYEAQ. The CDR3 extends over 13 amino acids.

CDR3 protein: CAWSADPGLANTGELFF. CDR3 sequence (DNA): TGTGCCTGGAGTGCGGATCCGGGACTAGCTAACACCGGGGAGCTGTTTTTT. The chain carries TRBV30 and TRBJ2-2, with 9 nucleotides matching TRBD2. This CDR3 has 17 amino acids. Germline CDR1 reads GTSNPN; CDR2 reads SVGIG (reference sequence). J lost 2 bases, V lost 1 base, and 8 bases had no gene match.

The chain carries TRBV7-2 and TRBJ2-7, with D possibly TRBD1 on 6 matching bases. Trimming shortened V by 2 bases and J by 6 bases, and 11 bases separated the two germline ends. Germline V lookup: CDR1 SGHTA, CDR2 FQGNSA. This CDR3 contains 13 residues. The CDR3 sequence: CASSLITGSEQYF. CDR3 nucleotides: TGTGCCAGCAGCTTAATCACAGGGTCCGAGCAGTACTTC.

This rearrangement joins TRBV12-3 or TRBV12-4 to TRBJ1-4, with TRBD1 matching over 7 bases. The junction had 8 bases not matched to a gene; V was cut back by 4 bases and J by 15 bases. The CDR3 totals 12 residues. CDR3 loop: CASSSGTAEVFF. The CDR3 region has the DNA TGTGCCAGCAGTTCCGGGACAGCGGAGGTGTTTTTT.

The rearrangement links TRBV6-4 to TRBJ2-3; 7 bases are a match to TRBD1. The CDR3 is 13 amino acids. In germline, CDR1 is MRHNA, CDR2 SNTAGT. J was trimmed by 0 bases and V by 11 bases; bases with no gene match: 5. The CDR3 region is CALLQGSTDTQYF. The DNA for the CDR3 is TGTGCCTTACTACAGGGGAGCACAGATACGCAGTATTTT.

This clone has only one observation. The rearrangement uses TRBV11-2 and TRBJ2-5, with TRBD1 as a possible D gene (6 bases). CDR1 and CDR2 (germline): SGHAT, FQNNGV. V was shortened by 5 bases and J by 5 bases, with 18 bases between the two germline ends. This CDR3 spans 15 amino acids. This CDR3 reads CASSPETGYGETQYF. As DNA, the CDR3 is TGTGCCAGCAGCCCGGAAACAGGGTATGGCGAGACCCAGTACTTC.

This clone came up once. Written as DNA, the CDR3 is TGTGCCAGCTCACCCACAGGGGCTGGGGCCAACGTCCTGACTTTC. Encoded protein: CASSPTGAGANVLTF. The chain uses TRBV18 and TRBJ2-6, with 7 bases fitting TRBD1. The CDR3 spans 15 residues. In germline, CDR1 is KGHSH, CDR2 LQKENI. The trim removed 3 bases at V and 2 bases at J, leaving 1 base unmatched.

The chain combines TRBV6-5 with TRBJ1-1; D unclear. V lost 4 bases, J lost 0 bases, and 6 bases lay in between. The germline gives CDR1 MNHEY, CDR2 SVGAGI. CDR3 length equals 13 residues. As DNA, the CDR3 is TGTGCCAGCAGTTGGCAGTTGAACACTGAAGCTTTCTTT. Protein: CASSWQLNTEAFF.

This clone has more than one count but fewer than ten. The rearrangement uses TRBV30 and TRBJ1-6; D remains unclear. Between the trimmed V and J ends, which lost 3 bases and 3 bases, there was a span of 15 bases. There are 16 residues in the CDR3. The V gene's germline CDR1 is GTSNPN and CDR2 SVGIG (reference sequence). The CDR3 protein is CAWRPLGENYNSPLHF. CDR3 DNA sequence: TGTGCCTGGAGGCCCCTGGGAGAGAACTATAATTCACCCCTCCACTTT.

V usage is TRBV7-9 and J usage is TRBJ2-2, with 11 bases fitting TRBD2. The V gene's germline CDR1 is SEHNR and CDR2 FQNEAQ (reference sequence). With V trimmed by 4 bases and J by 0 bases, 10 bases remained unmatched. The CDR3 runs 19 residues. CDR3 sequence reads: CASSSLAGGTKANTGELFF. As DNA, the CDR3 is TGTGCCAGCAGCTCCTTAGCGGGAGGGACGAAAGCGAACACCGGGGAGCTGTTTTTT.